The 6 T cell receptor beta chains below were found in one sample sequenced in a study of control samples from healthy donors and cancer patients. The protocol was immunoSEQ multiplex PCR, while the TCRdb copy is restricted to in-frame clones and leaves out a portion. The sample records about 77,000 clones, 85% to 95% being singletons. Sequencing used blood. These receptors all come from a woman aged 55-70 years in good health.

CDR3 residues: CASSRQQETQYF. DNA of the CDR3: TGTGCCAGCAGCCGACAGCAAGAGACCCAGTACTTC. The V call is TRBV5-8, the J call TRBJ2-5; D is perhaps TRBD1 (5 bases). The V gene's germline CDR1 is SGHTS and CDR2 YDEGEE. V was clipped by 4 bases and J by 2 bases, with 6 bases between them. CDR3 size: 12 residues.

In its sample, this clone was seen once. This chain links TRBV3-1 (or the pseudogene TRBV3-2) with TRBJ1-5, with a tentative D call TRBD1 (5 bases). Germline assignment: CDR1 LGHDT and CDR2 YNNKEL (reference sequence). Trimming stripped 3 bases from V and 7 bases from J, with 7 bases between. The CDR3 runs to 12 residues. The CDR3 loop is CASSQQGQPQHF. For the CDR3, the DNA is TGTGCCAGCAGCCAGCAGGGACAGCCCCAGCATTTT.

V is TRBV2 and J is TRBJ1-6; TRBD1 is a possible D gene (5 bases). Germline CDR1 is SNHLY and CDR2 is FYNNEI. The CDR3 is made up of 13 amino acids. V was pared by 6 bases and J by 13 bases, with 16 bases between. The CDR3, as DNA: TGTGCCAGCAGGAGGGACTTACAATACCCCCTCCACTTT. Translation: CASRRDLQYPLHF.

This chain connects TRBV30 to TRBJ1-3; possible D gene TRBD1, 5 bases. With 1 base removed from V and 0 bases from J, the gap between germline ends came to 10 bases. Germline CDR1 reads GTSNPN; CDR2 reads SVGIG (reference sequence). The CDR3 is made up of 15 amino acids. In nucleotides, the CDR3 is TGTGCCTGGAGTGGAGACAGTCCCTCTGGAAACACCATATATTTT. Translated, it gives CAWSGDSPSGNTIYF.

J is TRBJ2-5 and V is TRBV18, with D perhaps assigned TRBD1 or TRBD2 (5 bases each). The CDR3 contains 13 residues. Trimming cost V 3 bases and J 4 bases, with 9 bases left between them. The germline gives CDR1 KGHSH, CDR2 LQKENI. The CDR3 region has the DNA TGTGCCAGCTCACCCCGGGACGGAGAGACCCAGTACTTC. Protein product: CASSPRDGETQYF.

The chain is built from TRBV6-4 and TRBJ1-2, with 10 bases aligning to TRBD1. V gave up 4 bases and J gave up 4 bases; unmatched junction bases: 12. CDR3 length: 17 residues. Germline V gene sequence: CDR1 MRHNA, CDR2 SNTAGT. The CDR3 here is CASSATGQGSGGYGYTF. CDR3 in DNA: TGTGCCAGCAGTGCCACGGGACAGGGGAGTGGGGGCTATGGCTACACCTTC.